The clone carrying this T cell receptor (beta chain) was picked up one time. Antigen unknown. PCR used 60 Vbeta primers and 13 Jbeta primers. Assay: immunoSEQ multiplex PCR; the TCRdb copy retains only in-frame clones and omits some. This table holds about 140,000 clones, approximately 80% found once. This record belongs to a study of cytomegalovirus exposure and HLA in healthy donors. Across the whole study: Earlier results showed roughly 120 million unique TCR beta sequences derived from roughly 200 million T cells.

This CDR3 comprises 15 residues. Germline V lookup: CDR1 SGHDT, CDR2 YYEEEE. V lost 3 bases to trimming and J lost 5 bases; unmatched junction nucleotides: 6. Overall study results and limits: Listed as cytomegalovirus-associated were about 160 TCR beta chains.

This sequence was found in a man between 50 and 59 years old in good health and CMV-seronegative. V and J are TRBV5-6 and TRBJ1-1; 11 nucleotides agree with TRBD1. The sequencing sample was made of PBMCs. In nucleotides, the CDR3 is TGTGCCAGCAGCTCACCGGGACAGGGGGGTACTGAAGCTTTCTTT. It encodes CASSSPGQGGTEAFF.